Listed below are T cell receptor beta chains from one sample, sequenced in a study of CD8 T cells in ankylosing spondylitis. TCRdb re-called the 5' RACE reads through MiXCR, storing one row per CDR3 protein. The table records approximately 350,000 distinct CDR3 sequences, 20% to 25% of them present only once. The source material was blood, either unsorted or a sorted T cell fraction (not recorded which). Receptors originate from a male donor with ankylosing spondylitis or in good health (not recorded which). Both conserved end residues are part of each CDR3. Each record gives: J gene, clone size, D gene, V gene, CDR3 DNA, CDR3 protein. A D gene is named only where the DNA matches it firmly. The size of a clone is reported for some rows only, either as once, few or many, or as a class for expanded clones.

j_gene: TRBJ2-7
abundance: few
d_gene: .
v_gene: TRBV6-5
CDR3nt: TGTGCCAGCAGTTACTCGACCCCAGTCACCTACGAGCAGTACTTC
CDR3aa: CASSYSTPVTYEQYF

j_gene: TRBJ1-1
abundance: .
d_gene: TRBD1
v_gene: TRBV2
CDR3nt: TGTGCCAGCAGAGTTCCGGGACAGGGGGCTCCTGAAGCTTTCTTT
CDR3aa: CASRVPGQGAPEAFF

j_gene: TRBJ1-4
abundance: .
d_gene: .
v_gene: TRBV28
CDR3nt: TGTGCCAGCAGTTTGACAGAGAATGAAAAACTGTTTTTT
CDR3aa: CASSLTENEKLFF

j_gene: TRBJ2-7
abundance: few
d_gene: TRBD2
v_gene: TRBV12-3/TRBV12-4
CDR3nt: TGTGCCAGCAGCACGGGAGGGACGAGCTCCTACGAGCAGTACTTC
CDR3aa: CASSTGGTSSYEQYF

j_gene: TRBJ2-5
abundance: .
d_gene: .
v_gene: TRBV7-8
CDR3nt: TGTGCCAGCAGCCTAGAGGTGGGCCGCCTTCAAGAGACCCAGTACTTC
CDR3aa: CASSLEVGRLQETQYF

j_gene: TRBJ2-3
abundance: .
d_gene: TRBD1
v_gene: TRBV12-3/TRBV12-4
CDR3nt: TGTGCCAGCAGTATCACAGGGGACGGGCAGTATTTT
CDR3aa: CASSITGDGQYF

j_gene: TRBJ2-5
abundance: .
d_gene: .
v_gene: TRBV29-1
CDR3nt: TGCAGCGTTGAAGGGTGGGTAGCGGAAGAGACCCAGTACTTC
CDR3aa: CSVEGWVAEETQYF

j_gene: TRBJ2-1
abundance: once
d_gene: TRBD1
v_gene: TRBV27
CDR3nt: TGTGCCAGCAGTCCGGGGACAGGGGGCAGGAATGAGCAGTTCTTC
CDR3aa: CASSPGTGGRNEQFF

j_gene: TRBJ2-1
abundance: few
d_gene: .
v_gene: TRBV29-1
CDR3nt: TGCAGCGTTGTCTTCCAAAGCTCCTACAATGAGCAGTTCTTC
CDR3aa: CSVVFQSSYNEQFF

j_gene: TRBJ1-6
abundance: .
d_gene: .
v_gene: TRBV12-3/TRBV12-4
CDR3nt: TGTGGCAGCAGTCCTGGAGGGGACTCACCCCTCCACTTT
CDR3aa: CGSSPGGDSPLHF

j_gene: TRBJ2-7
abundance: few
d_gene: TRBD1
v_gene: TRBV4-1
CDR3nt: TGCGCCAGCAGCCACAGACCGCCCGGGACAGGGGTCGAGCAGTACTTC
CDR3aa: CASSHRPPGTGVEQYF

j_gene: TRBJ2-7
abundance: .
d_gene: .
v_gene: TRBV9
CDR3nt: TGTGCCAGCAGCGTAGGAGCAGGGAGCTCCTACGAGCAGTACTTC
CDR3aa: CASSVGAGSSYEQYF

j_gene: TRBJ2-7
abundance: .
d_gene: .
v_gene: TRBV3-1
CDR3nt: TGTGCCAGCAGCCAAGCGATGTATTTGGGGGGCTACGAGCAGTACTTC
CDR3aa: CASSQAMYLGGYEQYF

j_gene: TRBJ2-1
abundance: once
d_gene: .
v_gene: TRBV12-3/TRBV12-4
CDR3nt: TGTGCCAGCAGTTTCGGGGTCCCCAATGAGCAGTTCTTC
CDR3aa: CASSFGVPNEQFF

j_gene: TRBJ2-7
abundance: .
d_gene: .
v_gene: TRBV30
CDR3nt: TGTGACTGGAGGGCCGGGTTAACCTACGAGCAGTACTTC
CDR3aa: CDWRAGLTYEQYF

j_gene: TRBJ1-1
abundance: .
d_gene: .
v_gene: TRBV12-3/TRBV12-4
CDR3nt: TGTGCCAGCAGTTTGGGCCCTGTGAACACTGAAGCTTTCTTT
CDR3aa: CASSLGPVNTEAFF

j_gene: TRBJ2-7
abundance: .
d_gene: .
v_gene: TRBV6-6
CDR3nt: TGTCCCTGCGGGCAGGGATCCTACGAGCAGTACTTC
CDR3aa: CPCGQGSYEQYF

j_gene: TRBJ2-7
abundance: .
d_gene: .
v_gene: TRBV20-1
CDR3nt: TGCAGTGCCGGAGGGGTGGGGCTCCCCCACTACGAGCAGTACTTC
CDR3aa: CSAGGVGLPHYEQYF

j_gene: TRBJ2-5
abundance: .
d_gene: TRBD2
v_gene: TRBV20-1
CDR3nt: TGCAGTGCTAGAGTCAGCGGGGGGGCAAACCAAGAGACCCAGTACTTC
CDR3aa: CSARVSGGANQETQYF

j_gene: TRBJ2-2
abundance: many
d_gene: .
v_gene: TRBV15
CDR3nt: TGTGCCACCAGCAGTCGGGTGACGAACACCGGGGAGCTGTTTTTT
CDR3aa: CATSSRVTNTGELFF

j_gene: TRBJ2-5
abundance: .
d_gene: TRBD2
v_gene: TRBV28
CDR3nt: TGTGCCAGCAGCCGGCTAGCGGTGTCGGGAGAGACCCAGTACTTC
CDR3aa: CASSRLAVSGETQYF

j_gene: TRBJ2-7
abundance: .
d_gene: .
v_gene: TRBV10-3
CDR3nt: TGTGCCATCAGTGAGTCGCCAGGACCCTACGAGCAGTACTTC
CDR3aa: CAISESPGPYEQYF

j_gene: TRBJ2-2
abundance: .
d_gene: TRBD1
v_gene: TRBV11-2
CDR3nt: TGTGCCAGCAGCCCCGCGGACAGGAAGAACACCGGGGAGCTGTTTTTT
CDR3aa: CASSPADRKNTGELFF

j_gene: TRBJ2-7
abundance: once
d_gene: TRBD1
v_gene: TRBV27
CDR3nt: TGTGCCAGCGGACAGGGGGCTGGCGAGCAGTACTTC
CDR3aa: CASGQGAGEQYF

j_gene: TRBJ2-2
abundance: few
d_gene: .
v_gene: TRBV10-3
CDR3nt: TGTGCCATCCAACGGGGTCTTACCGGGGAGCTGTTTTTT
CDR3aa: CAIQRGLTGELFF

j_gene: TRBJ2-7
abundance: few
d_gene: .
v_gene: TRBV6-6
CDR3nt: TGTGCCAGCAGTACAGGGCACTCCTACGAGCAGTACTTC
CDR3aa: CASSTGHSYEQYF

j_gene: TRBJ1-6
abundance: .
d_gene: TRBD1
v_gene: TRBV12-3/TRBV12-4
CDR3nt: TGTGCCAGCAGTTTGGGGGAGGGGGCTTGGGATTCACCCCTCCACTTT
CDR3aa: CASSLGEGAWDSPLHF

j_gene: TRBJ2-7
abundance: few
d_gene: .
v_gene: TRBV6-1
CDR3nt: TGTGCCAGCAGTGAAGCGCTAATCTACGAGCAGTACTTC
CDR3aa: CASSEALIYEQYF